This T cell receptor beta chain was recorded in a study of blood T cells in healthy people across ages. Primed by a sample-barcoded 5' primer and a J-beta primer mix, a second PCR proceeded for about 6 to 12 cycles. Using its own MiXCR run on the 5' RACE reads, TCRdb lists one record per CDR3 protein. The sample consists of about 1,500,000 distinct CDR3 sequences, about 40% of them appearing once. This clonotype showed up just a few times. Antigen: not known. Study outcomes and limitations: Per million T cells, TCR beta diversity dropped roughly linearly as age increased.

The CDR3 runs 15 residues. Trimming took off 8 bases at V and 5 bases at J, with 22 bases between the two ends. Germline CDR1 is MDHEN and CDR2 is SYDVKM. This clonotype was sampled from a woman between 18 and 29 years old in good health. The sample consisted of blood. This chain links TRBV28 with TRBJ2-7, with D tentatively TRBD1 (5 bases). CDR3 nucleotide sequence: TGTGCCAGCGGAGATAATGCGGCAGGGAACGACGAGCAGTACTTC. It translates to CASGDNAAGNDEQYF.